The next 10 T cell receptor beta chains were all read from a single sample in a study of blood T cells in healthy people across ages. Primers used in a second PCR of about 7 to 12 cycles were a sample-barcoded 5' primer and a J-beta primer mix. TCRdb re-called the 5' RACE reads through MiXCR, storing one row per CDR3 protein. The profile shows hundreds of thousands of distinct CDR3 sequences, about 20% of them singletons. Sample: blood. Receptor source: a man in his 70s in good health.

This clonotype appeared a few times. The CDR3 protein is CASSLSGTGGKSPLHF. CDR3 DNA: TGTGCCAGCAGTCTATCCGGGACAGGGGGCAAGTCACCCCTCCACTTT. The chain uses TRBV6-6 and TRBJ1-6; 12 nucleotides line up with TRBD1. With 5 bases clipped from V and 10 bases from J, the junction kept 9 bases outside the gene matches. Germline loops: CDR1 MNHNY, CDR2 SVGAGI (reference sequence). This CDR3 comprises 16 residues.

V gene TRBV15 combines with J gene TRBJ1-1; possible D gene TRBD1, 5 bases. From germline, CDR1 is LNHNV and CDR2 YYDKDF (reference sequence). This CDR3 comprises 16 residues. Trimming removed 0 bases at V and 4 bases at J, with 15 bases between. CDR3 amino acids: CATSRDFTRALTEAFF. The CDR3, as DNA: TGTGCCACCAGCAGAGATTTTACCAGGGCCCTCACTGAAGCTTTCTTT.

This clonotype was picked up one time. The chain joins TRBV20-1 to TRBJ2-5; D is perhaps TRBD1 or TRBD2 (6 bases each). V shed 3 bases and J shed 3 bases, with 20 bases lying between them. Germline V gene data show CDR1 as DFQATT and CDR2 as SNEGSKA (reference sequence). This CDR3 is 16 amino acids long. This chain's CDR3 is CSASMDGGSSEETQYF. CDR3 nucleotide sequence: TGCAGTGCTAGCATGGACGGGGGCTCCTCTGAAGAGACCCAGTACTTC.

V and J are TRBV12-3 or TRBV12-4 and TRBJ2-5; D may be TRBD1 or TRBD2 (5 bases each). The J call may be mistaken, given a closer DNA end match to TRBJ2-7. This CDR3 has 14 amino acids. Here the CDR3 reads CASTRGAESYEQYF. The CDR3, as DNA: TGTGCCAGCACCCGAGGGGCCGAATCCTACGAGCAGTACTTC.

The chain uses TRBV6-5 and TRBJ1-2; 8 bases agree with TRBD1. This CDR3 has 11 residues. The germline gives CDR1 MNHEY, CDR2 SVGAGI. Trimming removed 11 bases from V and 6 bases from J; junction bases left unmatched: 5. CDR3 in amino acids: CAASTGDGYTF. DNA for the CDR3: TGTGCCGCCTCGACAGGGGATGGCTACACCTTC.

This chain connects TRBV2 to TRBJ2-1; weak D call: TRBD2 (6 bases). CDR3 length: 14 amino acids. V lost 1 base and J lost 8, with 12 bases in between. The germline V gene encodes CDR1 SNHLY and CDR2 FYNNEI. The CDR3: CASSEGLATYEQFF. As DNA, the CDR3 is TGTGCCAGCAGTGAAGGCCTAGCGACGTATGAGCAGTTCTTC.

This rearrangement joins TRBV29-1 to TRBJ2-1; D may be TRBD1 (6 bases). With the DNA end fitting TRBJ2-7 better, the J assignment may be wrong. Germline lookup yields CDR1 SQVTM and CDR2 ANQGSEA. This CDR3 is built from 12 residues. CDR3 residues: CSVEDSLYEQYV. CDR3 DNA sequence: TGCAGCGTTGAGGACAGTCTCTACGAGCAGTACGTC.

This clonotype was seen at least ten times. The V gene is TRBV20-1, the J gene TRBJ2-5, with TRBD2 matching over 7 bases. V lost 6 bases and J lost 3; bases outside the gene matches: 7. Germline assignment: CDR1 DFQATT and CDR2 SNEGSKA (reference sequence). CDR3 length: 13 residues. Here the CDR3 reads CSALLGLEETQYF. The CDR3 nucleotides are TGCAGTGCCCTGCTCGGACTAGAAGAGACCCAGTACTTC.

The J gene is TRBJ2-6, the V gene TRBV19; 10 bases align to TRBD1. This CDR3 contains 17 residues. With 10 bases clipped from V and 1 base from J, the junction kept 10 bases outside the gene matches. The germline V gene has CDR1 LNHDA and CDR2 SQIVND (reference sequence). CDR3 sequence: CAKTPGQGHSGANVLTF. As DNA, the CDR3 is TGTGCCAAAACTCCGGGACAGGGGCATTCTGGGGCCAACGTCCTGACTTTC.

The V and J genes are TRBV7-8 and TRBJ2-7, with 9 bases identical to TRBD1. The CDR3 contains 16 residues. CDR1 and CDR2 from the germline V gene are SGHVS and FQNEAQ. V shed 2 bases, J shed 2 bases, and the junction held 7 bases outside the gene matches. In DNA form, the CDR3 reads TGTGCCAGCAGCTTACCAGGGGGACAGGGCCCCTACGAGCAGTACTTC. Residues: CASSLPGGQGPYEQYF.